This T cell receptor (beta chain) came from a study of blood T cell repertoires in COVID-19. For the study at large: From T cells, B-cell-depleted T cells, or PBMCs came the material, which was cDNA or gDNA.

The CDR3 loop spans 13 amino acids. The germline CDR1 and CDR2 sequences are MNHEY and SVGEGT. About this clone itself: At one end, the junction sequence differs from germline, possibly due to a read error.

Original data processing: By means of reference gene primer amplification, nucleated cell counts were estimated. Profiled with immunoSEQ multiplex PCR; TCRdb holds only in-frame clones, not every one. V and J calls and clone size are as listed in that table; D and trimming were resolved from the DNA. The sample holds fewer than 400,000 clones, more than 75% seen once. The chain recombines TRBV6-2 or TRBV6-3 with TRBJ2-7; 7 bases map to TRBD2. The origin of this receptor is a human donor in a cohort sampled during active COVID-19. Sequencing was performed on peripheral blood. CDR3 residues: CASSYGREWALGF. The CDR3, as DNA: TGTGCCAGCAGTTACGGGCGGGAGTGGGCCCTGGGCTTC.